Listed below are T cell receptor beta chains from one sample, sequenced in a study of a mutant IDH1 vaccine in newly diagnosed glioma. Their specific antigens are unknown. TCRdb keeps only in-frame clones here, not all; method: immunoSEQ multiplex PCR. The table lists approximately 25,000 clones, 77% of them singletons. The starting material was PBMCs, obtained from a glioma patient whose treatment included an IDH1 peptide vaccine. These receptors all stem from a man aged 35 to 55 with glioma. Each CDR3 is given with its conserved first and last residue. The order of the fields is CDR3 DNA, CDR3 protein, V gene, J gene, clone size, D gene. D genes are given only for firm matches. Where a row states a size, it is once, few, many or the class of an expanded clone; other rows omit it.

DNA: TGCGCCAGCAGCTTGGATAGGGCGGGCCCCGAAGAGACCCAGTACTTC
CDR3: CASSLDRAGPEETQYF
V: TRBV5-1
J: TRBJ2-5
size: NA
D: NA

DNA: TGTGCCAGTAGTTTGTCTCGAACTATGACAGATACGCAGTATTTT
CDR3: CASSLSRTMTDTQYF
V: TRBV19
J: TRBJ2-3
size: NA
D: NA

DNA: TGCGCCAGCAGCCAATCCCTGGTATTTGGTAGCGGGAGACGCACCGGGGAGCTGTTTTTT
CDR3: CASSQSLVFGSGRRTGELFF
V: TRBV4-1
J: TRBJ2-2
size: few
D: TRBD2

DNA: TGCAGCGCTACGGCACAGGGGGCTGGAACTGAAGCTTTCTTT
CDR3: CSATAQGAGTEAFF
V: TRBV29-1
J: TRBJ1-1
size: NA
D: TRBD1

DNA: TGTGCCAGCATGGGCCGAGGGACAGGGTTCAATGAGCAGTTCTTC
CDR3: CASMGRGTGFNEQFF
V: TRBV2
J: TRBJ2-1
size: NA
D: TRBD1

DNA: TGTGCCTGTAGCCATAGTGGGGCAGATACGCAGTATTTT
CDR3: CACSHSGADTQYF
V: TRBV30
J: TRBJ2-3
size: NA
D: NA

DNA: TGTGCCTCCAGGGGCAGTTCCAATTCACCCCTCCACTTT
CDR3: CASRGSSNSPLHF
V: TRBV30
J: TRBJ1-6
size: NA
D: NA

DNA: TGTGCCAGCAGTTTTTGGGAAGGGGAGCTGTTTTTT
CDR3: CASSFWEGELFF
V: TRBV27
J: TRBJ2-2
size: NA
D: NA

DNA: TGTGCCAGCAGCACCGGTTTAGGTGCAGAGACCCAGTACTTC
CDR3: CASSTGLGAETQYF
V: TRBV5-5
J: TRBJ2-5
size: NA
D: NA

DNA: TGTGCCAGCAGTGCGCTCGGAGGACGCCAGCCCCAGCATTTT
CDR3: CASSALGGRQPQHF
V: TRBV2
J: TRBJ1-5
size: few
D: NA

DNA: TGTGCCAGCAGTGAAACTAGCGGGCCCCACACCGGGGAGCTGTTTTTT
CDR3: CASSETSGPHTGELFF
V: TRBV25-1
J: TRBJ2-2
size: NA
D: TRBD2

DNA: TGTGCCAGCAGCGCGCCCGACACGATCCCACCTTATAGCAATCAGCCCCAGCATTTT
CDR3: CASSAPDTIPPYSNQPQHF
V: TRBV7-9
J: TRBJ1-5
size: NA
D: NA

DNA: TGCGCCAGCAGCCGGGACGGGATTTTTGAAAAACTGTTTTTT
CDR3: CASSRDGIFEKLFF
V: TRBV5-1
J: TRBJ1-4
size: NA
D: NA

DNA: TGCGCCAGCAGCCAAGTTGGTAGCGGGAGCTACGAGCAGTACTTC
CDR3: CASSQVGSGSYEQYF
V: TRBV4-1
J: TRBJ2-7
size: NA
D: TRBD2

DNA: TGTGCCAGTAGTATAGGTGGTGAAGCTTTCTTT
CDR3: CASSIGGEAFF
V: TRBV19
J: TRBJ1-1
size: NA
D: NA

DNA: TGTGCCAGCAGCCTTTCCCCACAGGGGGCTTTTGAGCAGTTCTTC
CDR3: CASSLSPQGAFEQFF
V: TRBV5-5
J: TRBJ2-1
size: NA
D: TRBD1

DNA: TGTGCCAGCAGCTTAGCAGGGGTCCAAGAGACCCAGTACTTC
CDR3: CASSLAGVQETQYF
V: TRBV7-7
J: TRBJ2-5
size: NA
D: NA

DNA: TGTGCCAGCGGGCGGATAGCGGGAGGGGGCTACAATGAGCAGTTCTTC
CDR3: CASGRIAGGGYNEQFF
V: TRBV28
J: TRBJ2-1
size: NA
D: TRBD2

DNA: TGTGCCAGCAGCGTGGACGGGAACAATGAGCAGTTCTTC
CDR3: CASSVDGNNEQFF
V: TRBV11-3
J: TRBJ2-1
size: NA
D: NA

DNA: TGTGCCAGCAGCCTGAGCGGGACCTACAATGAGCAGTTCTTC
CDR3: CASSLSGTYNEQFF
V: TRBV6-6
J: TRBJ2-1
size: once
D: TRBD2

DNA: TGTGCCAGCAGCCCCCCTAGCGGGACGAACACCGGGGAGCTGTTTTTT
CDR3: CASSPPSGTNTGELFF
V: TRBV7-9
J: TRBJ2-2
size: NA
D: TRBD2

DNA: TGTGCCAGCAGCGTAGTGGGGAAAAACACCATATATTTT
CDR3: CASSVVGKNTIYF
V: TRBV9
J: TRBJ1-3
size: NA
D: NA

DNA: TGCGCCAGCAGCCAAGATCGTGGGCGGGCCCCCTACGAGCAGTACTTC
CDR3: CASSQDRGRAPYEQYF
V: TRBV4-1
J: TRBJ2-7
size: NA
D: NA

DNA: TGTGCCAGCAGTGACGAGAGGCGTACGCAGTATTTT
CDR3: CASSDERRTQYF
V: TRBV2
J: TRBJ2-3
size: NA
D: NA

DNA: TGTGCCAGCGCGGTCTGGGAATTCACAGATACGCAGTATTTT
CDR3: CASAVWEFTDTQYF
V: TRBV14
J: TRBJ2-3
size: NA
D: NA

DNA: TGTGCCAGCAGCTTAGGGGTCAGAGCTAACTATGGCTACACCTTC
CDR3: CASSLGVRANYGYTF
V: TRBV11-2
J: TRBJ1-2
size: NA
D: NA

DNA: TGTGCCAGCAGCCCCCGGCGCGGGCCCACGGAAATTAACACTGAAGCTTTCTTT
CDR3: CASSPRRGPTEINTEAFF
V: TRBV7-9
J: TRBJ1-1
size: NA
D: NA

DNA: TGTGCCAGCAGCGGTAACAGGGGAGCGAGGGAGACCCAGTACTTC
CDR3: CASSGNRGARETQYF
V: TRBV11-2
J: TRBJ2-5
size: NA
D: TRBD1

DNA: TGTGCCAGCAGCTATAGTGTGAACACTGAAGCTTTCTTT
CDR3: CASSYSVNTEAFF
V: TRBV7-8
J: TRBJ1-1
size: NA
D: NA

DNA: TGTGCCAGCAGCACAAATTACGCGGGGGCCACAGATACGCAGTATTTT
CDR3: CASSTNYAGATDTQYF
V: TRBV7-9
J: TRBJ2-3
size: NA
D: NA

DNA: TGCGCCAGCAGACCGACTAGCGGATCCTACAATGAGCAGTTCTTC
CDR3: CASRPTSGSYNEQFF
V: TRBV5-1
J: TRBJ2-1
size: NA
D: TRBD2

DNA: TGTGCCAGCAGTACCGGGACACCAGCTAACTATGGCTACACCTTC
CDR3: CASSTGTPANYGYTF
V: TRBV6-6
J: TRBJ1-2
size: NA
D: NA

DNA: TGTGCCATTCAGGTGAGAGGGGCAGGAGCTTACACTGAAGCTTTCTTT
CDR3: CAIQVRGAGAYTEAFF
V: TRBV19
J: TRBJ1-1
size: few
D: NA

DNA: TGTGCCAGCAGCATGGGACTAGCACACTACGAGCAGTACTTC
CDR3: CASSMGLAHYEQYF
V: TRBV7-9
J: TRBJ2-7
size: NA
D: TRBD2

DNA: TGTGCCAGCAGCTTAGGTACTGAAGCTTTCTTT
CDR3: CASSLGTEAFF
V: TRBV11-2
J: TRBJ1-1
size: NA
D: NA

DNA: TGTGCCAGTAGATCCGGGACCTACACCGGGGAGCTGTTTTTT
CDR3: CASRSGTYTGELFF
V: TRBV19
J: TRBJ2-2
size: NA
D: NA

DNA: TGCGCCAGCAGCAAAGACGCTGGTAGCACAGATACGCAGTATTTT
CDR3: CASSKDAGSTDTQYF
V: TRBV5-1
J: TRBJ2-3
size: NA
D: NA

DNA: TGTGCCAGCAGCTTAGCGCCGCCCGCCACGCAGTATTTT
CDR3: CASSLAPPATQYF
V: TRBV7-2
J: TRBJ2-3
size: NA
D: NA